A selection of T cell receptor beta chains follows, all from one sample in a study of blood T cell repertoires in COVID-19. TCRdb keeps only in-frame clones here, not all; method: immunoSEQ multiplex PCR. The repertoire holds around 220,000 clones, 80% to 90% seen once, with roughly 10% in the top ten. The material sequenced was peripheral blood. Source of these receptors: an elderly woman with acute or convalescent COVID-19. Each CDR3 is given with its conserved first and last residue. Fields, in order: D gene, clone size, V gene, J gene, CDR3 DNA, CDR3 protein. D genes are given only for firm matches. Size values are once, few and many counts, or a class for expanded clones, and some rows have none.

>TRBD1|few|TRBV3-1/TRBV3-2|TRBJ1-2
TGTGCCAGCAGCCCCGCACGACAGGGAAATTATGGCTACACCTTC
CASSPARQGNYGYTF
>-|-|TRBV5-6|TRBJ2-7
TGTGCCAGCAGCTTGGTTACAGGTTCCTACGAGCAGTACTTC
CASSLVTGSYEQYF
>-|-|TRBV18|TRBJ2-1
TGTGCCAGCTCAGAGGATCCCTATGAGCAGTTCTTC
CASSEDPYEQFF
>TRBD1|-|TRBV27|TRBJ2-2
TGTGCCAGCAGCCCCTTACAGGGGGCCGGGGAGCTGTTTTTT
CASSPLQGAGELFF
>-|-|TRBV24-1|TRBJ2-7
TGTGCCACCAGTGATCGACACTCCTACGAGCAGTACTTC
CATSDRHSYEQYF
>TRBD2|-|TRBV3-1/TRBV3-2|TRBJ2-1
TGTGCCAGCAGCCAAGTAATAGGGACTAGCGGCCCCTCCTACAATGAGCAGTTCTTC
CASSQVIGTSGPSYNEQFF
>-|-|TRBV6-5|TRBJ2-7
TGTGCCAGCCGAGCAGGGGGAGGCTCCTACGAGCAGTACTTC
CASRAGGGSYEQYF
>-|-|TRBV5-3|TRBJ2-3
TGTGCCAGAAGCTTTACCCCAGCAGGCCTAACTCGCACAGATACGCAGTATTTT
CARSFTPAGLTRTDTQYF
>TRBD1|many|TRBV4-2|TRBJ1-2
TGTGCCAGCAGCCAAGAAGTGGGACAGGGCACCGGAGGCTACACCTTC
CASSQEVGQGTGGYTF
>-|few|TRBV18|TRBJ1-4
TGTGCCAGCTCACCGACGGAGGAGACTAATGAAAAACTGTTTTTT
CASSPTEETNEKLFF
>TRBD2|-|TRBV24-1|TRBJ2-3
TGTGCCACCAGTGATTTCACTAGCGGGACGGCAGATACGCAGTATTTT
CATSDFTSGTADTQYF
>-|-|TRBV10-3|TRBJ2-1
TGTGCCATCAGTACTAGAGAGGATGAGCAGTTCTTC
CAISTREDEQFF
>TRBD1|-|TRBV5-8|TRBJ1-6
TGTGCCAGCAGCCCGACAGGGGGGGGGAATTCACCCCTCCACTTT
CASSPTGGGNSPLHF
>TRBD1|once|TRBV25-1|TRBJ1-2
TGTGCCACCCGAGGGGGCTCAGCTAACTATGGCTACACCTTC
CATRGGSANYGYTF
>-|few|TRBV2|TRBJ2-7
TGTGCCAGCAGTGTCACCTACGAGCAGTACTTC
CASSVTYEQYF
>-|-|TRBV5-1|TRBJ1-3
TGCGCCAGCAGCTTGGACAGTGGAAACACCATATATTTT
CASSLDSGNTIYF
>-|-|TRBV2|TRBJ2-2
TGTGCCAGCCGGGGGGCGGGAAGCACCGGGGAGCTGTTTTTT
CASRGAGSTGELFF
>-|-|TRBV6-5|TRBJ1-2
TGTGCCAGCAGCACACAGGGTAGCTATGGCTACACCTTC
CASSTQGSYGYTF
>-|-|TRBV5-1|TRBJ1-3
TGCGCCAGCAGCTTAGGAGGGCCCTCCTCTGGAAACACCATATATTTT
CASSLGGPSSGNTIYF
>TRBD1|-|TRBV18|TRBJ2-7
TGTGCCAGCTCACCACAGGGGGCGGTCGAGCAGTACTTC
CASSPQGAVEQYF
>-|-|TRBV6-5|TRBJ1-4
TGTGCCAGCAGGCCCACAGGGCAGGGTAATGAAAAACTGTTTTTT
CASRPTGQGNEKLFF
>TRBD2|-|TRBV29-1|TRBJ2-2
TGCAGCGTTGAGCCCAGCGGGAGCCCCGGGGAGCTGTTTTTT
CSVEPSGSPGELFF
>-|-|TRBV2|TRBJ1-6
TGTGCCAGCAGTGAAGAAAGGGGGGGCAATTCACCCCTCCACTTT
CASSEERGGNSPLHF
>TRBD1|few|TRBV18|TRBJ1-1
TGTGCCAGCTCACTCGACAGGGGGCCTACTGAAGCTTTCTTT
CASSLDRGPTEAFF
>TRBD2|-|TRBV7-3|TRBJ2-3
TGTGCCAGCAGCTTAACGGCTAGCGGGAGCGGGGCAGATACGCAGTATTTT
CASSLTASGSGADTQYF
>-|-|TRBV10-3|TRBJ1-2
TGTGCCATCAGTGAGGGACCGGAGGGTAGACCTTACACCTTC
CAISEGPEGRPYTF
>-|-|TRBV20-1|TRBJ1-2
TGCAGTGCACCCTTCGGGAGGGCCCACACCTTC
CSAPFGRAHTF
>-|-|TRBV5-1|TRBJ1-6
TGCGCCAGCAGCCCCGTTCGGGATTCACCCCTCCACTTT
CASSPVRDSPLHF
>TRBD1|-|TRBV19|TRBJ1-4
TGTGCCAGTAGCCCCGGGACAGATTACGAAAAACTGTTTTTT
CASSPGTDYEKLFF
>-|-|TRBV6-5|TRBJ1-1
TGTGCCAGCAGTTACCAACCGACAACTGAAGCTTTCTTT
CASSYQPTTEAFF
>TRBD1|-|TRBV19|TRBJ1-2
TGTGCCAGTAGTATCGGACAGGTGGGGGGCTACACCTTC
CASSIGQVGGYTF
>-|-|TRBV2|TRBJ2-7
TGTGCCAGCAGTGAACGGGCCTACGAGCAGTACTTC
CASSERAYEQYF
>-|-|TRBV6-1|TRBJ1-1
TGTGCCAGCAGTGAAGGGGGGAGGAGATCCGGATATGAAGCTTTCTTT
CASSEGGRRSGYEAFF
>-|-|TRBV29-1|TRBJ1-1
TGCAGCGGGAGGGGCGGATTGAACACTGAAGCTTTCTTT
CSGRGGLNTEAFF
>TRBD1|-|TRBV19|TRBJ1-2
TGTGCCAGTACCCCCTCGCCGGGACAGCGGTACTACACCTTC
CASTPSPGQRYYTF
>TRBD1|few|TRBV15|TRBJ2-7
TGTGCCACCAGCAGAGCTGGCGGACAGGGGAGATACGAGCAGTACTTC
CATSRAGGQGRYEQYF
>TRBD1|-|TRBV7-8|TRBJ1-4
TGTGCCAGCAGCTTAGTTACAGGGGGGGCTGAAAAACTGTTTTTT
CASSLVTGGAEKLFF
>TRBD2|-|TRBV6-2/TRBV6-3|TRBJ2-7
TGTGCCAGCAGTTACCTTGGACTAGCGGGGGACGAGCAGTACTTC
CASSYLGLAGDEQYF
>TRBD1|-|TRBV5-1|TRBJ1-5
TGCGCCAGCAGCGAAGGGACAGGGGAGCATCAGCCCCAGCATTTT
CASSEGTGEHQPQHF
>-|-|TRBV6-5|TRBJ1-1
TGTGCCAGCAGCCAACTACAGGTGGGCACTGAAGCTTTCTTT
CASSQLQVGTEAFF
>-|-|TRBV5-4|TRBJ2-5
TGTGCCAGCAGCCCGGTGGACGGGATGGGGGAGACCCAGTACTTC
CASSPVDGMGETQYF
>-|-|TRBV18|TRBJ1-3
TGTGCCAGCTCACCGGGGGCCTGGGGCGGTAACACCATATATTTT
CASSPGAWGGNTIYF
>TRBD1|-|TRBV10-1|TRBJ2-2
TGCGCCAACGGCCACAGGGGATACACCGGGGAGCTGTTTTTT
CANGHRGYTGELFF
>TRBD2|-|TRBV10-3|TRBJ2-1
TGTGCCATCAGCCGGACTAGCGGGAGGGCCGATGAGCAGTTCTTC
CAISRTSGRADEQFF
>-|-|TRBV20-1|TRBJ2-2
TGCAGTGCTAGTATCCTAGAGAACACCGGGGAGCTGTTTTTT
CSASILENTGELFF
>TRBD1|few|TRBV19|TRBJ1-5
TGTGCCAGTAGTCGGGGACAGGGCACTCTCGGGCCCCAGCATTTT
CASSRGQGTLGPQHF
>-|-|TRBV10-1|TRBJ2-2
TGCGCCAGCAGTCCGGGTGCCGGGGAGCTGTTTTTT
CASSPGAGELFF
>-|once|TRBV25-1|TRBJ1-1
TGTGCCAGCACTCGGGGGGTTGCATTGGATGCTTTCTTT
CASTRGVALDAFF
>-|once|TRBV2|TRBJ1-1
TGTGCCAGCAGTATTGACAGGACGAACACTGAAGCTTTCTTT
CASSIDRTNTEAFF
>-|few|TRBV6-2/TRBV6-3|TRBJ2-7
TGTGCCAGCAGTTACTCTAGCAGGGGGGACTACGAGCAGTACTTC
CASSYSSRGDYEQYF
>-|-|TRBV6-5|TRBJ1-2
TGTGCCAGCGTTGACATGTTTAACTATGGCTACACCTTC
CASVDMFNYGYTF
>-|once|TRBV30|TRBJ2-7
TGTGCCAGAGGGAGCTCCTACGAGCAGTACTTC
CARGSSYEQYF
>-|-|TRBV2|TRBJ1-5
TGTGCCAGCAGTGCGGAAGGGGACAACAATCAGCCCCAGCATTTT
CASSAEGDNNQPQHF
>-|-|TRBV2|TRBJ2-1
TGTGCCAGCAGTACCAGAGGCGCGGAGAACAATGAGCAGTTCTTC
CASSTRGAENNEQFF
>-|-|TRBV30|TRBJ1-2
TGTGCCTGGAGTGTACTTGGGACCAGCGGGGGCTACACCTTC
CAWSVLGTSGGYTF